The 2 T cell receptor beta chains reported below all come from one sample, sequenced in a study of OX40 agonist ivuxolimab in advanced cancers. The assay was immunoSEQ multiplex PCR, and TCRdb's table has in-frame clones only and misses some. Here the sample spans 60,000 to 85,000 clones, around 83% being singletons. The sequencing used CD4+ or CD8+ T cells sorted from blood, collected in a trial of the OX40 agonist ivuxolimab. The origin of the receptors is an adult with an advanced solid tumor such as melanoma, head and neck, liver or kidney cancer.

This clone was recorded once. The V and J genes are TRBV6-1 and TRBJ1-4, with TRBD1 matching over 8 bases. This CDR3 region has 14 residues. The germline CDR1 and CDR2 sequences are MNHNS and SASEGT. Trimming at V came to 7 bases and at J to 7 bases, leaving 8 bases not matched to a gene. CDR3 in DNA: TGTGCCAGCAACATAGACAGGGGTGGTGAAAAACTGTTTTTT. Protein product: CASNIDRGGEKLFF.

V gene TRBV9 combines with J gene TRBJ1-2; 7 nucleotides align to TRBD1. Looked up from germline, CDR1 is SGDLS and CDR2 is YYNGEE. Trimming at V came to 0 bases and at J to 3 bases, leaving 5 bases not matched to a gene. The CDR3 is 15 residues long. This chain's CDR3 is CASSVAGDSYYGYTF. The CDR3 nucleotides are TGTGCCAGCAGCGTAGCCGGGGACAGCTACTATGGCTACACCTTC.